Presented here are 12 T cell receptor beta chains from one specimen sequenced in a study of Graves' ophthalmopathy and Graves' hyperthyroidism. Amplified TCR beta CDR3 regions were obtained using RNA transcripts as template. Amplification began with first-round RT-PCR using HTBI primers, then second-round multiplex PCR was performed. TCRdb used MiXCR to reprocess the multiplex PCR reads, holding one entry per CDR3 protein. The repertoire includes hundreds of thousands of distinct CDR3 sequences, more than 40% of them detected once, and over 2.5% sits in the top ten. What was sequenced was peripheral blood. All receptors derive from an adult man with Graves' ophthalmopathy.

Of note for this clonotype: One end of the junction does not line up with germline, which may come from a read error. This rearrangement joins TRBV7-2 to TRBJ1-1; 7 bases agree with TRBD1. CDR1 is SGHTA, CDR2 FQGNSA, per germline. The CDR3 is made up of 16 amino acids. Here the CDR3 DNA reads TGTGCCTGCAGCGTAGGGGGCGGTTGGGGTCAAACTGAAGCTTTCTTT. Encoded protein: CACSVGGGWGQTEAFF.

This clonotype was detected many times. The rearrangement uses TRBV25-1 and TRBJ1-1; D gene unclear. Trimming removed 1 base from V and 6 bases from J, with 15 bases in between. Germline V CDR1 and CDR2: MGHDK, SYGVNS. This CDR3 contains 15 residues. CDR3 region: CASSESRMGFAEAFF. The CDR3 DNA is TGTGCCAGCAGTGAATCAAGAATGGGTTTCGCTGAAGCTTTCTTT.

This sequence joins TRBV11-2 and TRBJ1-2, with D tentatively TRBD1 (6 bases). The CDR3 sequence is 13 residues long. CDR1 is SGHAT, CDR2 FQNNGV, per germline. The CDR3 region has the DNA TGTGCAGTCAGCAGGGGAGGCGACTATGGCTACACCTTC. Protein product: CAVSRGGDYGYTF.

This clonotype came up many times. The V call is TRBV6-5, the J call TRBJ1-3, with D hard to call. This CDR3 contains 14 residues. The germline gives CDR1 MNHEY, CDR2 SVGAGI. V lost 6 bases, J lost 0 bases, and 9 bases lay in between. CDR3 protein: CASRPGVSGNTIYF. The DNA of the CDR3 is TGTGCCAGCAGGCCAGGTGTCTCTGGAAACACCATATATTTT.

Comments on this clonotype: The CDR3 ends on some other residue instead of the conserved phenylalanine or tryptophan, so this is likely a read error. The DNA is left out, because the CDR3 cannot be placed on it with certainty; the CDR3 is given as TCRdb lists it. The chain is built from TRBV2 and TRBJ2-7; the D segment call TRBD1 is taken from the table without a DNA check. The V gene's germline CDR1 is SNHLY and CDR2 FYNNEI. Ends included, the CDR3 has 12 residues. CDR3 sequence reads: CASRLGEGVEYL.

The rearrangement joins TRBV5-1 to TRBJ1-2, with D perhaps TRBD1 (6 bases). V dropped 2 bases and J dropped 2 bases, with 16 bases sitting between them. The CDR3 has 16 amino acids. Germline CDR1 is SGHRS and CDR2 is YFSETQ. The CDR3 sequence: CASSFTGNPSNYGYTF. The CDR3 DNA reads TGCGCCAGCAGCTTCACAGGGAATCCCTCCAACTATGGCTACACCTTC.

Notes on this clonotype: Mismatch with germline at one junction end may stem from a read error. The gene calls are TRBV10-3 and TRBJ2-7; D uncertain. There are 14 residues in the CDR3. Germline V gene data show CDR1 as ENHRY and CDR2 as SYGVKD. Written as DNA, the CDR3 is TGTGCCAGCAGTAAAACACCAAGCTCCTACGAGCAGTACTTC. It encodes CASSKTPSSYEQYF.

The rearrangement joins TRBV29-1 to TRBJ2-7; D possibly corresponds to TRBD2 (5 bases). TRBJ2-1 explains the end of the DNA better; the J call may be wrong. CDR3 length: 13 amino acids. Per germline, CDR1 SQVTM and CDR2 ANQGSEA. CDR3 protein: CSVETGSYNEQFF. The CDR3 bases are TGCAGCGTTGAGACGGGGTCCTACAATGAGCAGTTCTTC.

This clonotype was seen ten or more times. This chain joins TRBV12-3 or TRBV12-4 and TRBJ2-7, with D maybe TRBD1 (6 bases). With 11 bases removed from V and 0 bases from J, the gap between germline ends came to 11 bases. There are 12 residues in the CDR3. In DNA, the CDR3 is TGTGCCCCAGGGGCGGACTCCTACGAGCAGTACTTC. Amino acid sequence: CAPGADSYEQYF.

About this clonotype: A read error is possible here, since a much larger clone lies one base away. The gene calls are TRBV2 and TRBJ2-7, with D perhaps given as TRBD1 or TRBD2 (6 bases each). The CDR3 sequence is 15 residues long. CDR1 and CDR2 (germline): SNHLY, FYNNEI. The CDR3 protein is CAGGPSGKSDYGQYF. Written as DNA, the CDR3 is TGTGCCGGGGGGCCGAGCGGCAAATCCGACTACGGGCAGTACTTC.

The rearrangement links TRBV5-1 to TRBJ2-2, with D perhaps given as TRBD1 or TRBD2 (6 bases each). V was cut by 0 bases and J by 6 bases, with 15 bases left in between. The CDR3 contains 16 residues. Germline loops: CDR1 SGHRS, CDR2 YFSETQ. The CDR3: CASSLEPGARSGELFF. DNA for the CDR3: TGCGCCAGCAGCTTGGAGCCGGGGGCGCGTTCCGGGGAGCTGTTTTTT. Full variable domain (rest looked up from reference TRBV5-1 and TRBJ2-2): KAGVTQTPRYLIKTRGQQVTLSCSPISGHRSVSWYQQTPGQGLQFLFEYFSETQRNKGNFPGRFSGRQFSNSRSEMNVSTLELGDSALYLCASSLEPGARSGELFFGEGSRLTVL.

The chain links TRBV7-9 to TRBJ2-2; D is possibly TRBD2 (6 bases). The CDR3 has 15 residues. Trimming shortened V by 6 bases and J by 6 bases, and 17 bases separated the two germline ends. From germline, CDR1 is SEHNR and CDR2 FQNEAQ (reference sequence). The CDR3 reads CASSTGLIGAGELFF. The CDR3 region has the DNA TGTGCCAGCAGTACGGGACTTATAGGGGCCGGGGAGCTGTTTTTT.